These 6 T cell receptor beta chains came from one sample sequenced in a study of blood T cell repertoires in COVID-19. Clones were read by immunoSEQ multiplex PCR, and TCRdb kept only the in-frame ones, dropping some. The table lists roughly 310,000 clones, roughly 90% of them singletons. The sequencing input was peripheral blood. All receptors come from a woman aged 30 to 39 with COVID-19, enrolled during active disease.

This clone was detected ten times or more. This chain joins TRBV6-4 and TRBJ1-1, with D unresolved. The germline CDR1 and CDR2 sequences are MRHNA and SNTAGT. CDR3 length: 13 amino acids. V dropped 3 bases and J dropped 1 base, with 6 bases sitting between them. The chain's CDR3 is CASSEAENTEAFF. The CDR3 DNA sequence: TGTGCCAGCAGTGAGGCGGAGAACACTGAAGCTTTCTTT.

The chain combines TRBV18 with TRBJ2-3; D not resolved. Looked up from germline, CDR1 is KGHSH and CDR2 is LQKENI. This CDR3 region has 12 residues. V lost 6 bases and J lost 6, with 10 bases in between. CDR3 in DNA: TGTGCCAGCTCCCCTCGTCTGGATACGCAGTATTTT. It translates to CASSPRLDTQYF. The whole variable domain, remainder taken from reference TRBV18 and TRBJ2-3, is NAGVMQNPRHLVRRRGQEARLRCSPMKGHSHVYWYRQLPEEGLKFMVYLQKENIIDESGMPKERFSAEFPKEGPSILRIQQVVRGDSAAYFCASSPRLDTQYFGPGTRLTVL.

The chain recombines TRBV19 with TRBJ1-1; D gene unclear. V lost 5 bases and J 1 base, leaving 8 bases between the germline ends. CDR1 is LNHDA, CDR2 SQIVND, per germline (reference sequence). The CDR3 runs to 13 residues. CDR3 amino acids: CASSVTANTEAFF. The CDR3 region has the DNA TGTGCCAGTAGTGTTACAGCGAACACTGAAGCTTTCTTT. Full variable domain (rest looked up from reference TRBV19 and TRBJ1-1): DGGITQSPKYLFRKEGQNVTLSCEQNLNHDAMYWYRQDPGQGLRLIYYSQIVNDFQKGDIAEGYSVSREKKESFPLTVTSAQKNPTAFYLCASSVTANTEAFFGQGTRLTVV.

This clone was detected a few times. The chain employs TRBV7-9 and TRBJ2-1, with a weak D call TRBD2 (6 bases). CDR3 size: 15 residues. CDR1 is SEHNR and CDR2 is FQNEAQ in the germline V gene (reference sequence). V was pared by 9 bases and J by 8 bases, with 23 bases between. The CDR3 spells CASTGTLQGAHEQFF. In DNA, the CDR3 is TGTGCCAGTACGGGGACTCTCCAAGGGGCTCATGAGCAGTTCTTC.

The chain recombines TRBV27 with TRBJ1-5; D unclear. The CDR3 is 13 residues long. The germline V gene encodes CDR1 MNHEY and CDR2 SMNVEV (reference sequence). V shed 4 bases and J shed 3 bases, with 7 bases lying between them. In nucleotides, the CDR3 is TGTGCCAGCAGTTGGGAGATCAATCAGCCCCAGCATTTT. Translation gives CASSWEINQPQHF.

The count of this clone is one. The gene calls are TRBV9 and TRBJ2-1; D is uncertain. With 1 base removed from V and 5 bases from J, the gap between germline ends came to 7 bases. The CDR3 covers 13 residues. CDR1 and CDR2 (germline): SGDLS, YYNGEE. The chain's CDR3 is CASSVNSNNEQFF. Here the CDR3 DNA reads TGTGCCAGCAGCGTAAACTCAAACAATGAGCAGTTCTTC. Filled out from reference TRBV9 and TRBJ2-1, the complete variable domain reads DSGVTQTPKHLITATGQRVTLRCSPRSGDLSVYWYQQSLDQGLQFLIQYYNGEERAKGNILERFSAQQFPDLHSELNLSSLELGDSALYFCASSVNSNNEQFFGPGTRLTVL.